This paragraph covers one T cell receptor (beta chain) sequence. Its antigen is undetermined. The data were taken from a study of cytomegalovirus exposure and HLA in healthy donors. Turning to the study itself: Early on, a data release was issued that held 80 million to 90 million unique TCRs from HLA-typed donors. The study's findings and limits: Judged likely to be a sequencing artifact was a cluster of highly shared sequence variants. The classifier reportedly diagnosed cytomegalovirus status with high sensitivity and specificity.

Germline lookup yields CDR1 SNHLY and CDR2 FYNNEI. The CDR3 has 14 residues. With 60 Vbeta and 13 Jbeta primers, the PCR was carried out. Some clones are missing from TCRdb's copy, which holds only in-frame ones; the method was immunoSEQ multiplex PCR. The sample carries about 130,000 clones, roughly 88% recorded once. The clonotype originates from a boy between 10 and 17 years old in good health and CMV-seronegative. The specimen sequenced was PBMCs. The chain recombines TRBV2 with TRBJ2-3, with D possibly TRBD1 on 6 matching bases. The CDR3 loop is CASWLQGGADTQYF. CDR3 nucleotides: TGTGCTTCATGGTTACAGGGTGGCGCAGATACGCAGTATTTT.